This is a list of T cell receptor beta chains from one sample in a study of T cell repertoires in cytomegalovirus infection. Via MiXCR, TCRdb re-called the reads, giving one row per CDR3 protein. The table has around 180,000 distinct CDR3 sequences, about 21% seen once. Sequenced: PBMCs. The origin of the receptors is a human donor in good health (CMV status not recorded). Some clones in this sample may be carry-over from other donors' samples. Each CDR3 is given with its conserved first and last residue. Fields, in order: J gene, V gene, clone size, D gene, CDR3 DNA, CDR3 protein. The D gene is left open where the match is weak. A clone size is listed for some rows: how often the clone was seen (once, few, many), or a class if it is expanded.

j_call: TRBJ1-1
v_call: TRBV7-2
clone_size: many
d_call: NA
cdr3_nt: TGTGCCAGCAGCTTACTAGGGGCGAGAAACACTGAAGCTTTCTTT
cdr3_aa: CASSLLGARNTEAFF

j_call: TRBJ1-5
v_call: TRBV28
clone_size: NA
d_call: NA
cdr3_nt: TGTGCCAGCAGACAATTTCTCGGGGGGAGCAATCAGCCCCAGCATTTT
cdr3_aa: CASRQFLGGSNQPQHF

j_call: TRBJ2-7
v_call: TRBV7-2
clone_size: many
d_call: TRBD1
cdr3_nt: TGTGCCAGCAGCTCAAACAGGGGCTCCTACGAGCAGTACTTC
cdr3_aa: CASSSNRGSYEQYF

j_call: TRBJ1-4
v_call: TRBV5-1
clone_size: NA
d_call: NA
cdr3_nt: TGCGCCAGCATCTTGGCCGGGTCAGCAAATGAAAAACTGTTTTTT
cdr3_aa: CASILAGSANEKLFF

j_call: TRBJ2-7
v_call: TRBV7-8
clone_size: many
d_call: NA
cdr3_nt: TGTGCCAGCAGCTTCCTAGGGAGAGGGGACTACGAGCAGTACTTC
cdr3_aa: CASSFLGRGDYEQYF

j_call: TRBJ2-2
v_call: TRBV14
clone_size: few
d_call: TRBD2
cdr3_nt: TGTGCCAGCTCCGGGGCTAGCGGGAGCCCCACCGGGGAGCTGTTTTTT
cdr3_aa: CASSGASGSPTGELFF

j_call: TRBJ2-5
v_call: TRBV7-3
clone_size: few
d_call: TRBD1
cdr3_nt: TGTGCCAGCAGCAGGACAGGGCAAGAGACCCAGTACTTC
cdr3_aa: CASSRTGQETQYF

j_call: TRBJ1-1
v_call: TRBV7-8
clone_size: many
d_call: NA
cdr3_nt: TGTGCCAGCAGCTTAGTTCAGGGACTCGGATCCACTGAAGCTTTCTTT
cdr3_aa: CASSLVQGLGSTEAFF

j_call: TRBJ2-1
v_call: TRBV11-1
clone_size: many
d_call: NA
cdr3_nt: TGTGCCAGCAGCTTAGCGGCCGGAGGGGTCTACAATGAGCAGTTCTTC
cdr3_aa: CASSLAAGGVYNEQFF

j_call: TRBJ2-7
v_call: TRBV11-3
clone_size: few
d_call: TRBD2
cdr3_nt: TGTGCCAGCAGCCGGAGGGGGTTAGCGGGAGTTCCCCCCTACGAGCAGTACTTC
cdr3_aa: CASSRRGLAGVPPYEQYF

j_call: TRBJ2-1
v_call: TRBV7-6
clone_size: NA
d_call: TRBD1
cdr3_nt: TGTGCCAGCAGCGACCCCTCAGGACAGGGCGTCGGGAATGAGCAGTTCTTC
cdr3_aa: CASSDPSGQGVGNEQFF

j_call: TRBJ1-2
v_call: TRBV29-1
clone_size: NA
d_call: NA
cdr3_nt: TGCAGCGCCGGATGGGCCGGCGGCTACACCTTC
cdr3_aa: CSAGWAGGYTF

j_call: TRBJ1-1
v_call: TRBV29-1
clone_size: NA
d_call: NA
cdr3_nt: TGCAGCGTTGACCCGGGGGTCCACGGAGCTTTCTTT
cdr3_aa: CSVDPGVHGAFF

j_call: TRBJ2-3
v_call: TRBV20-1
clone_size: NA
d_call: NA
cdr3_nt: TGCAGTGCTAGTAAGGGGTCCACAGATACGCAGTATTTT
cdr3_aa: CSASKGSTDTQYF

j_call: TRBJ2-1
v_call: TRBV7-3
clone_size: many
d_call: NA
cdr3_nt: TGTGCCAGCAGCTTAGGGGGATCCTACAATGAGCAGTTCTTC
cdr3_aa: CASSLGGSYNEQFF

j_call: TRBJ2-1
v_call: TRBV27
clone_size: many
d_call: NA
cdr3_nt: TGTGCCAGCAGTTTAAACCGAAGGAATGAGCAGTTCTTC
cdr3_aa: CASSLNRRNEQFF